The clone carrying this T cell receptor beta chain turned up a few times. TCRdb reanalysed the RT-PCR reads using MiXCR and keeps one entry per CDR3 protein. The table lists about 2,600 distinct CDR3 sequences, 8.2% of them singletons. The entry originates in a study of patients and donors after allogeneic stem cell transplantation. The CDR3 contains 14 residues. CDR1 SGHDT and CDR2 YYEEEE come from the germline V gene. V lost 3 bases to trimming and J lost 6 bases, with 14 bases between them. V and J are TRBV5-6 and TRBJ2-3; D remains ambiguous. This clonotype was sampled from a human donor who was either an allogeneic HSCT recipient or a stem cell or donor lymphocyte infusion donor (not recorded which). It is not recorded whose cells these are; they may come from a transplant donor. What was sequenced was blood, either unsorted or a sorted T cell fraction (not recorded which). CDR3 nucleotide sequence: TGTGCCAGCAGCTCCCGGAAGCGTGGGGATACGCAGTATTTT. This sequence encodes CASSSRKRGDTQYF.